These T cell receptor beta chains were read from a single sample in a study of T cell responses to AZD1222 COVID-19 vaccine. Sequenced by immunoSEQ multiplex PCR; TCRdb stores in-frame clones only, minus some. Of more than 100,000 clones listed, 85% are singletons. Sample: peripheral blood, taken 28 days after the second dose of the MenACWY control vaccine. These receptors were collected from an adult who received the MenACWY meningococcal vaccine as a control. Both conserved end residues are part of each CDR3. The order of the fields is D gene, J gene, V gene, clone size, CDR3 DNA, CDR3 protein. A D gene is named only where the DNA matches it firmly. A row's size may be missing; if present it is once, few, many or a size class.

D gene: NA; J gene: TRBJ1-1; V gene: TRBV9; clone size: NA; CDR3 DNA: TGTGCCAGCAGCGTAGAACAGGGATCCGGAGCTTTCTTT; CDR3 protein: CASSVEQGSGAFF
D gene: TRBD1; J gene: TRBJ1-6; V gene: TRBV3-1/TRBV3-2; clone size: NA; CDR3 DNA: TGTGCCAGCAGCCAGCTGGACACAGGGGCGGGGGATAATTCACCCCTCCACTTT; CDR3 protein: CASSQLDTGAGDNSPLHF
D gene: NA; J gene: TRBJ1-1; V gene: TRBV30; clone size: once; CDR3 DNA: TGTGCCTGGATTGTCTTTGGGACTGAAGCTTTCTTT; CDR3 protein: CAWIVFGTEAFF
D gene: TRBD1; J gene: TRBJ2-6; V gene: TRBV6-2/TRBV6-3; clone size: NA; CDR3 DNA: TGTGCCAGCAGTTGGCCCAGGACAGGGAGTCTCTCTGGGGCCAACGTCCTGACTTTC; CDR3 protein: CASSWPRTGSLSGANVLTF
D gene: TRBD1; J gene: TRBJ1-5; V gene: TRBV2; clone size: NA; CDR3 DNA: TGTGCCAGCAGCGAGGAAGGGACAGGATACCAGCCCCAGCATTTT; CDR3 protein: CASSEEGTGYQPQHF
D gene: TRBD2; J gene: TRBJ2-2; V gene: TRBV29-1; clone size: NA; CDR3 DNA: TGCAGCGTTGGACTAGCGGGAGTCTACACCGGGGAGCTGTTTTTT; CDR3 protein: CSVGLAGVYTGELFF
D gene: TRBD1; J gene: TRBJ2-5; V gene: TRBV5-1; clone size: NA; CDR3 DNA: TGCGCCAGCAGCGCCGAGACAGGGTCAAAGACCCAGTACTTC; CDR3 protein: CASSAETGSKTQYF
D gene: NA; J gene: TRBJ2-1; V gene: TRBV2; clone size: NA; CDR3 DNA: TGTGCCAGCAGAGACAGAAATGAGCAGTTCTTC; CDR3 protein: CASRDRNEQFF
D gene: NA; J gene: TRBJ2-6; V gene: TRBV19; clone size: NA; CDR3 DNA: TGTGCCAGTAGTATGGTGACCGGCAGCTCTGGGGCCAACGTCCTGACTTTC; CDR3 protein: CASSMVTGSSGANVLTF
D gene: TRBD1; J gene: TRBJ2-5; V gene: TRBV15; clone size: NA; CDR3 DNA: TGTGCCACCAGCCCAGGGGGCCTTGAGACCCAGTACTTC; CDR3 protein: CATSPGGLETQYF
D gene: NA; J gene: TRBJ1-4; V gene: TRBV6-1; clone size: NA; CDR3 DNA: TGTGCCAGCAGTGAAAGGGCAGCTCCTAATGAAAAACTGTTTTTT; CDR3 protein: CASSERAAPNEKLFF
D gene: TRBD2; J gene: TRBJ2-7; V gene: TRBV18; clone size: NA; CDR3 DNA: TGTGCCAGCTCACTCGGGACTAGCGGGAGAGCCTACGAGCAGTACTTC; CDR3 protein: CASSLGTSGRAYEQYF
D gene: NA; J gene: TRBJ2-5; V gene: TRBV18; clone size: once; CDR3 DNA: TGTGCCAGCTCGCTACGGGAGTCGGGTGAGACCCAGTACTTC; CDR3 protein: CASSLRESGETQYF
D gene: TRBD2; J gene: TRBJ2-3; V gene: TRBV29-1; clone size: NA; CDR3 DNA: TGCAGCGTTGAAGTAGCGGGGTTATCAGATACGCAGTATTTT; CDR3 protein: CSVEVAGLSDTQYF
D gene: NA; J gene: TRBJ1-5; V gene: TRBV19; clone size: few; CDR3 DNA: TGTGCCAGTAGTATGGGGAGGGATCAGCCCCAGCATTTT; CDR3 protein: CASSMGRDQPQHF
D gene: NA; J gene: TRBJ2-3; V gene: TRBV10-3; clone size: NA; CDR3 DNA: TGTGCCACATGGATGGCGACGGAAACAGATACGCAGTATTTT; CDR3 protein: CATWMATETDTQYF
D gene: NA; J gene: TRBJ1-6; V gene: TRBV6-6; clone size: NA; CDR3 DNA: TGTGCCAGCAGTTTGCGGAGGGGGGATTCACCCCTCCACTTT; CDR3 protein: CASSLRRGDSPLHF
D gene: TRBD1; J gene: TRBJ2-5; V gene: TRBV9; clone size: NA; CDR3 DNA: TGTGCCAGCAGCTCACAGGGGGCGTACGGGGAGACCCAGTACTTC; CDR3 protein: CASSSQGAYGETQYF
D gene: NA; J gene: TRBJ2-5; V gene: TRBV12-3/TRBV12-4; clone size: NA; CDR3 DNA: TGTGCCAGCACCCCGACTAGGACAGAGACCCAGTACTTC; CDR3 protein: CASTPTRTETQYF
D gene: TRBD2; J gene: TRBJ2-1; V gene: TRBV7-9; clone size: NA; CDR3 DNA: TGTGCCAGCAGCTTATTTCCGGGAGGTTACTCCTACAATGAGCAGTTCTTC; CDR3 protein: CASSLFPGGYSYNEQFF
D gene: TRBD1; J gene: TRBJ1-1; V gene: TRBV2; clone size: once; CDR3 DNA: TGTGCCAGCATATACAGGGGGGACACTGAAGCTTTCTTT; CDR3 protein: CASIYRGDTEAFF
D gene: NA; J gene: TRBJ1-2; V gene: TRBV6-5; clone size: NA; CDR3 DNA: TGTGCCAGCAGTTATACTGGGTACCAGGGCTACACCTTC; CDR3 protein: CASSYTGYQGYTF
D gene: TRBD2; J gene: TRBJ2-7; V gene: TRBV5-6; clone size: NA; CDR3 DNA: TGTGCCAGCAGCTTAACTAGCGGAGCTGTTCCAGAGCAGTACTTC; CDR3 protein: CASSLTSGAVPEQYF
D gene: NA; J gene: TRBJ1-1; V gene: TRBV20-1; clone size: NA; CDR3 DNA: TGCAGTGCTAGACTAGACAGGATGGCTTTCTTT; CDR3 protein: CSARLDRMAFF
D gene: NA; J gene: TRBJ2-2; V gene: TRBV30; clone size: once; CDR3 DNA: TGTGCCTGGAGTAGTCTAGCAGGGACCGGGGAGCTGTTTTTT; CDR3 protein: CAWSSLAGTGELFF
D gene: NA; J gene: TRBJ1-5; V gene: TRBV19; clone size: NA; CDR3 DNA: TGTGCCAGTAGTATAGCAGTGGGCAATCAGCCCCAGCATTTT; CDR3 protein: CASSIAVGNQPQHF
D gene: NA; J gene: TRBJ2-1; V gene: TRBV7-8; clone size: NA; CDR3 DNA: TGTGCCAGCAGCTTAGATGGGGGAGCAGGTCACAATGAGCAGTTCTTC; CDR3 protein: CASSLDGGAGHNEQFF
D gene: NA; J gene: TRBJ1-3; V gene: TRBV5-6; clone size: NA; CDR3 DNA: TGTGCCAGCAGCTTCCAGGGAGTGGCAGCTGGAAACACCATATATTTT; CDR3 protein: CASSFQGVAAGNTIYF
D gene: TRBD1; J gene: TRBJ1-3; V gene: TRBV28; clone size: once; CDR3 DNA: TGTGCCAGCAGGACAGGGGGACAGGAAAACACCATATATTTT; CDR3 protein: CASRTGGQENTIYF
D gene: TRBD2; J gene: TRBJ2-2; V gene: TRBV30; clone size: NA; CDR3 DNA: TGTGCCTGGAGACGACTAGCGGGAGGGTCCGGGGAGCTGTTTTTT; CDR3 protein: CAWRRLAGGSGELFF
D gene: NA; J gene: TRBJ1-1; V gene: TRBV16; clone size: NA; CDR3 DNA: TGTGCCAGCAGCCTACAGGCCCTCACTGAAGCTTTCTTT; CDR3 protein: CASSLQALTEAFF
D gene: NA; J gene: TRBJ2-7; V gene: TRBV11-2; clone size: NA; CDR3 DNA: TGTGCCAGCAGCCCTCGGGAGAAGCAGTACTTC; CDR3 protein: CASSPREKQYF
D gene: TRBD1; J gene: TRBJ2-1; V gene: TRBV4-1; clone size: few; CDR3 DNA: TGCGCCAGCAGCCAACCTGGCAGGGACAGGAGCTACAATGAGCAGTTCTTC; CDR3 protein: CASSQPGRDRSYNEQFF